The clone carrying this T cell receptor beta chain was counted a few times. This sample was taken from a study of identical twins. Germline V gives CDR1 SGHTA, CDR2 FQGTGA. V was clipped by 2 bases and J by 3 bases; unmatched bases: 6. This CDR3 contains 16 residues. TCRdb ran MiXCR on the 5' RACE reads and lists one entry per CDR3 protein. The table shows 470,000 or so distinct CDR3 sequences, with 20% to 25% occurring only once. These same records also appear under a second study, on T cells expressing NK-cell markers.

The sequenced sample was CD4+ T cells sorted from blood. V usage is TRBV7-3 and J usage is TRBJ2-1; 8 bases line up with TRBD2. The TCR comes from a woman under 30 in good health. The chain's CDR3 is CASSLAGGTIYNEQFF. CDR3 nucleotides: TGTGCCAGCAGCTTAGCGGGGGGTACCATCTACAATGAGCAGTTCTTC.